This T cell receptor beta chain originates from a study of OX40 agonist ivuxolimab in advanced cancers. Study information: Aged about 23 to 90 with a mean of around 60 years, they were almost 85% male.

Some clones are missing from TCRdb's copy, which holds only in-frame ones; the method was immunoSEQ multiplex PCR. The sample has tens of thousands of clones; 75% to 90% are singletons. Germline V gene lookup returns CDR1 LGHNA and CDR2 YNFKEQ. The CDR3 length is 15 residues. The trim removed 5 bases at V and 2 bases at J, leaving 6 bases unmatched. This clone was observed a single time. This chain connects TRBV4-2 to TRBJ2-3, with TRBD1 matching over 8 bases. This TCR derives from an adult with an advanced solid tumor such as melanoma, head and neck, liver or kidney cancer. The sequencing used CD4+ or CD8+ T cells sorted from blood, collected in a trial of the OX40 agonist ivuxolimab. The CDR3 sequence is CASSFRTGTTDTQYF. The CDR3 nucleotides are TGTGCCAGCAGCTTTCGGACAGGGACCACAGATACGCAGTATTTT.